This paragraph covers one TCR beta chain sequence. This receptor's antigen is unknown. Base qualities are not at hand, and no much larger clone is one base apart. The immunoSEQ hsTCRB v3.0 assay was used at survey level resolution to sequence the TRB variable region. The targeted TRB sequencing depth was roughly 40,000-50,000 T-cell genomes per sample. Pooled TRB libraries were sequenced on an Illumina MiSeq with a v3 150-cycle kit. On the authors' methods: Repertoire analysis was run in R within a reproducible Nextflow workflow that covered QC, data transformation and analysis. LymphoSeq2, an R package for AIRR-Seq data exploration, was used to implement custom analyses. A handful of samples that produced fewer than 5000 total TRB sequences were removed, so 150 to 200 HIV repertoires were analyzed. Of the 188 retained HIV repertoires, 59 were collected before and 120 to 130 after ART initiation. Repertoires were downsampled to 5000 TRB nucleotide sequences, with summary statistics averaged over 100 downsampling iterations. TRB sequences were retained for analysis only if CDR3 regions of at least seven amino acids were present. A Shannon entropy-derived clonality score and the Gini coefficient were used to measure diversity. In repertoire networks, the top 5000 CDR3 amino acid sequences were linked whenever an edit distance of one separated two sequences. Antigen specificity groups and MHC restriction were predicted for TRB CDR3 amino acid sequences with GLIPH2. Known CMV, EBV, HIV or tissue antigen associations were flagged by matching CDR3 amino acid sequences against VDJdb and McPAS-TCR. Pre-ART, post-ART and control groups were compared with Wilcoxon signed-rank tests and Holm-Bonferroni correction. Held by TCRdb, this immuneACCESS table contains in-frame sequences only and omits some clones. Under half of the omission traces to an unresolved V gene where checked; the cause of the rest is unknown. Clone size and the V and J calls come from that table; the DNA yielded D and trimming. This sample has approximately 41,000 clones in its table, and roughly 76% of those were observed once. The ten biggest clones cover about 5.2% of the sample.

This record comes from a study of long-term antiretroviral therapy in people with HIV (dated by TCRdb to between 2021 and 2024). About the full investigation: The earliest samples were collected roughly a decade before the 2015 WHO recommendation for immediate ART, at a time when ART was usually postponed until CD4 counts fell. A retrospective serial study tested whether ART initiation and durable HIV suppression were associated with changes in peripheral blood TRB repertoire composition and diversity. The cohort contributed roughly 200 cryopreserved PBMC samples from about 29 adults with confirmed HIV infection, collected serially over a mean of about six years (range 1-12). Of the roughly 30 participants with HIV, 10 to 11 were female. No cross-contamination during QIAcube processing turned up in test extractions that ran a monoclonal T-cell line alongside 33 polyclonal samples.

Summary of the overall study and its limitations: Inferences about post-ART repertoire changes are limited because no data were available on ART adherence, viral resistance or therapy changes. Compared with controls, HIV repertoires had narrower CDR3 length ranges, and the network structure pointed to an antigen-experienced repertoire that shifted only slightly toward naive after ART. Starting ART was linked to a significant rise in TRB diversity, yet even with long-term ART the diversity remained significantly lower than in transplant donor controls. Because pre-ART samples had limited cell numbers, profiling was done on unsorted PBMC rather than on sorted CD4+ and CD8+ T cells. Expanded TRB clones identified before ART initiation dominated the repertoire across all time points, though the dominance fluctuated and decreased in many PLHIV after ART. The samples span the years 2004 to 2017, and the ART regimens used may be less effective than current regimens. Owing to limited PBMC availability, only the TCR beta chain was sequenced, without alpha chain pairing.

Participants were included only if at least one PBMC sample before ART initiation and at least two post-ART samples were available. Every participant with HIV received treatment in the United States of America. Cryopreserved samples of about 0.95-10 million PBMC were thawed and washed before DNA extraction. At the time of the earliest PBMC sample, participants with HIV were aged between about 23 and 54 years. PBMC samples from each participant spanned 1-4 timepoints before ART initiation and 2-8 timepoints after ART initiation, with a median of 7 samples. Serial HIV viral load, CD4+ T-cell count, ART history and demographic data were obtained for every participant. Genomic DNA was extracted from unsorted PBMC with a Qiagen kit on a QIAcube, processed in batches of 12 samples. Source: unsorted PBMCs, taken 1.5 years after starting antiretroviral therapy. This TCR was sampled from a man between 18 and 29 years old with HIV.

Read as DNA, the sequence is TGTGCCAGCAGTGACAGGGTTAGCAATGAGCAGTTCTTC. The resulting protein is CASSDRVSNEQFF. This chain joins TRBV2 to TRBJ2-1, with TRBD1 tentatively as D gene (5 bases match). Sequences SNHLY (CDR1) and FYNNEI (CDR2) are obtained from the germline V gene. Relative to germline, V is 3 bases shorter and J is 6 bases shorter, with 9 bases between their ends. Reading from cysteine to phenylalanine, the CDR3 counts 13 amino acids. Only the CDR3 DNA stays, 39 bases, in frame from base 1.